This is a list of T cell receptor beta chains from one sample in a study of neurological immune-mediated disorders. Via MiXCR, TCRdb re-called the 5' RACE reads, giving one row per CDR3 protein. This table holds roughly 50,000 distinct CDR3 sequences, 16% found once. Sequences were obtained from PBMCs. The receptors were sampled from a man in his fifties or sixties in good health. CDR3s include the opening cysteine and the closing phenylalanine or tryptophan. D genes are given only for firm matches. Clone size, where shown, is once, few, many, or a class for clones that have expanded.

>many|TRBV28|TRBD2|TRBJ2-1
CASGISGRAINEQFF
TGTGCCAGCGGGATTAGCGGGAGGGCAATAAATGAGCAGTTCTTC
>many|TRBV28|NA|TRBJ1-1
CASSKHDGPRGAFF
TGTGCCAGCAGCAAACACGACGGACCCCGGGGAGCTTTCTTT
>many|TRBV5-1|NA|TRBJ2-1
CASSPGGVSSYNEQFF
TGCGCCAGCAGCCCGGGCGGGGTAAGCTCCTACAATGAGCAGTTCTTC
>many|TRBV7-2|TRBD1|TRBJ2-2
CASSRRQGSNGELFF
TGTGCCAGCAGCAGACGACAGGGTAGTAACGGGGAGCTGTTTTTT
>many|TRBV5-6|NA|TRBJ2-7
CASSAGFEQYF
TGTGCCAGCAGCGCCGGTTTCGAGCAGTACTTC
>NA|TRBV11-2|TRBD1|TRBJ2-3
CASSLGQTGGDTQYF
TGTGCCAGCAGCTTGGGGCAAACAGGGGGAGATACGCAGTATTTT
>many|TRBV28|TRBD2|TRBJ2-1
CASSFQTSQTYNEQFF
TGTGCCAGCAGTTTTCAGACTAGCCAGACTTACAATGAGCAGTTCTTC
>many|TRBV29-1|NA|TRBJ2-7
CSVYLQGYEQYF
TGCAGCGTTTACTTACAGGGCTACGAGCAGTACTTC
>many|TRBV4-1|TRBD2|TRBJ2-3
CASSQGTSGRLTDTQYF
TGCGCCAGCAGCCAAGGGACTAGCGGGAGGCTCACAGATACGCAGTATTTT
>NA|TRBV14|NA|TRBJ1-1
CASSFDRNTEAFF
TGTGCCAGCAGCTTCGACAGGAACACTGAAGCTTTCTTT
>NA|TRBV12-3/TRBV12-4|NA|TRBJ1-5
CASSLAGVSNQPQHF
TGTGCCAGCAGTTTAGCAGGGGTAAGCAATCAGCCCCAGCATTTT
>once|TRBV2|NA|TRBJ2-7
CASRWGEYQFYEQYF
TGTGCCAGCAGATGGGGGGAGTACCAGTTCTACGAGCAGTACTTC
>many|TRBV5-5|TRBD1|TRBJ2-7
CASWTGAPPSYEQYF
TGTGCCAGCTGGACAGGGGCCCCTCCATCCTACGAGCAGTACTTC
>NA|TRBV12-3/TRBV12-4|TRBD2|TRBJ2-3
CASSLIGRLTVDEQYF
TGTGCCAGCAGTTTAATCGGGAGGTTAACCGTCGATGAGCAGTATTTT
>NA|TRBV7-3|TRBD2|TRBJ2-1
CASNRTGTSGRWGSYNEQFF
TGTGCCAGCAACCGGACCGGGACTAGCGGGAGGTGGGGCTCCTACAATGAGCAGTTCTTC
>many|TRBV2|NA|TRBJ1-1
CASSVEGQSEAFF
TGTGCCAGCAGTGTAGAGGGGCAATCCGAAGCTTTCTTT
>many|TRBV20-1|NA|TRBJ2-3
CSARDWADTQYF
TGCAGTGCTAGGGACTGGGCAGATACGCAGTATTTT
>NA|TRBV9|NA|TRBJ1-2
CASSVVENYGYTF
TGTGCCAGCAGCGTTGTAGAAAACTATGGCTATACCTTC
>few|TRBV6-6|TRBD2|TRBJ2-5
CASSGSGLAGVETQYF
TGTGCCAGCAGTGGGTCGGGACTAGCGGGAGTGGAGACCCAGTACTTC
>many|TRBV7-8|TRBD2|TRBJ2-1
CASSSSGSWDNEQFF
TGTGCCAGCAGCTCAAGCGGGAGCTGGGACAATGAGCAGTTCTTC
>once|TRBV3-1|NA|TRBJ2-1
CASSLGGFSYNWQFF
TGTGCCAGCAGCCTAGGGGGATTCTCCTACAATTGGCAGTTCTTC
>many|TRBV28|TRBD2|TRBJ2-1
CASSVAGSSYNEQFF
TGTGCCAGCAGTGTAGCGGGGAGCTCCTACAATGAGCAGTTCTTC
>many|TRBV3-1|NA|TRBJ1-5
CASSQEFGRDLNQPQHF
TGTGCCAGCAGCCAAGAGTTCGGACGGGATCTCAATCAGCCCCAGCATTTT
>NA|TRBV7-2|NA|TRBJ2-4
CVSSLEGGDIQYF
TGTGTCAGCAGCTTAGAGGGGGGCGACATTCAGTACTTC
>many|TRBV6-6|TRBD1|TRBJ2-4
CASRPMDRGDNIQYF
TGTGCCAGCAGGCCGATGGACAGGGGGGATAACATTCAGTACTTC
>many|TRBV7-3|NA|TRBJ2-1
CASSLTHATEQFF
TGTGCCAGCAGCTTAACGCATGCCACTGAGCAGTTCTTC
>many|TRBV11-2|TRBD2|TRBJ2-3
CASSLVAGGRGDTQYF
TGTGCCAGCAGCTTAGTAGCGGGAGGGCGGGGAGATACGCAGTATTTT
>many|TRBV20-1|NA|TRBJ2-5
CSARDGGDPQETQYF
TGCAGTGCTAGAGATGGAGGAGATCCCCAAGAGACCCAGTACTTC
>many|TRBV20-1|TRBD1|TRBJ1-6
CSAHGPGQGIRNSPLHF
TGCAGTGCCCACGGGCCGGGACAGGGGATACGGAATTCACCCCTCCACTTT
>many|TRBV20-1|TRBD2|TRBJ2-1
CSAREIGTKEWAYNEQFF
TGCAGTGCTAGAGAAATCGGGACTAAAGAGTGGGCCTACAATGAGCAGTTCTTC
>many|TRBV5-1|NA|TRBJ1-6
CASRLHDNSPLHF
TGCGCCAGCCGCCTTCATGATAATTCACCCCTCCACTTT
>many|TRBV20-1|TRBD1|TRBJ1-3
CSASRQGARGNTIYF
TGCAGTGCCTCCCGGCAGGGGGCGAGAGGAAACACCATATATTTT
>many|TRBV20-1|NA|TRBJ2-7
CSARDQAGSSYYEQYF
TGCAGTGCTAGAGATCAGGCGGGTAGTAGCTACTACGAGCAGTACTTC
>few|TRBV9|NA|TRBJ2-2
CASSPKMNTGELFF
TGTGCCAGCAGCCCTAAGATGAACACCGGGGAGCTGTTTTTT
>many|TRBV7-3|NA|TRBJ2-7
CASSLQGGGGYEQYF
TGTGCCAGCAGCCTTCAAGGTGGGGGAGGCTACGAGCAGTACTTC
>many|TRBV4-3|NA|TRBJ1-1
CASSYTRNTEAFF
TGCGCCAGCAGCTACACGAGGAACACTGAAGCTTTCTTT
>many|TRBV20-1|TRBD1|TRBJ2-1
CSANTPTGAINEQFF
TGCAGTGCCAATACCCCGACAGGGGCGATAAATGAGCAGTTCTTC
>NA|TRBV18|NA|TRBJ1-6
CASSNSHNSPLHF
TGTGCCAGCTCCAACAGTCATAATTCACCCCTCCACTTT
>few|TRBV18|TRBD2|TRBJ2-3
CASSPLAGFSTDTQYF
TGTGCCAGCTCTCCCCTAGCGGGATTTAGCACAGATACGCAGTATTTT
>many|TRBV12-3/TRBV12-4|NA|TRBJ1-4
CASSSWRTPNEKLFF
TGTGCCAGCAGTTCTTGGCGGACACCTAATGAAAAACTGTTTTTT
>many|TRBV28|NA|TRBJ1-1
CASSFVIREAFF
TGTGCCAGCAGTTTCGTCATTCGAGAAGCTTTCTTT
>NA|TRBV7-2|NA|TRBJ2-6
CASSSGSGTNVLTF
TGTGCCAGCAGCTCAGGGTCTGGGACCAACGTCCTAACTTTC
>many|TRBV7-2|NA|TRBJ1-5
CASSHPGTSQPQHF
TGTGCCAGCAGCCATCCGGGGACTTCCCAGCCCCAGCATTTT
>NA|TRBV10-3|TRBD1|TRBJ1-1
CAISGGGGGTEAFF
TGTGCCATCAGCGGAGGGGGCGGTGGAACTGAAGCTTTCTTT
>many|TRBV28|NA|TRBJ2-7
CASSPVDSYEQYF
TGTGCCAGCAGTCCAGTAGACTCCTACGAGCAGTACTTC
>few|TRBV7-9|TRBD1|TRBJ1-1
CASSSGDRTQAEAFF
TGTGCCAGCAGCTCAGGGGACAGGACACAGGCTGAAGCTTTCTTT
>many|TRBV7-9|NA|TRBJ2-7
CASSLGAAAYEQYF
TGTGCCAGCAGCTTAGGAGCAGCCGCCTACGAGCAGTACTTC
>NA|TRBV7-2|NA|TRBJ2-1
CASSFRGGDNEQFF
TGTGCCAGCAGCTTCAGGGGCGGAGACAATGAGCAGTTCTTC
>many|TRBV29-1|NA|TRBJ2-3
CSVEQSTDTQYF
TGCAGCGTTGAACAGAGCACAGATACGCAGTATTTT